Listed below are T cell receptor beta chains from one sample, sequenced in a study of blood T cell repertoires in COVID-19. This table comes from immunoSEQ multiplex PCR, and its TCRdb copy is limited to in-frame clones, with some not included. The data show approximately 190,000 clones, with 84% seen just once and around 21% held by the top ten. The sequenced material came from peripheral blood. The source is a human donor in a cohort sampled during active COVID-19. Each CDR3 is given without its conserved first and last residue. The D gene is left open where the match is weak.

V,length,J,D,CDR3
TRBV19,13,TRBJ1-6,NA,ASRQADSQNSPLH
TRBV10-3,14,TRBJ1-6,TRBD1,AIRTGDSSYNSPLH
TRBV5-4,14,TRBJ2-3,TRBD1,ASSQGGGQGTDTQY
TRBV6-6,13,TRBJ2-1,NA,ASSYGRTEYNEQF
TRBV5-1,13,TRBJ1-1,NA,ASSPEGRGRTEAF
TRBV4-2,16,TRBJ2-5,TRBD2,ASSQESGTSGEQETQY
TRBV9,12,TRBJ2-5,NA,ASSVSGYGETQY
TRBV27,12,TRBJ1-5,NA,ASSIKTGAQPQH
TRBV6-1,12,TRBJ2-5,NA,ASSDPGQQETQY
TRBV7-2,11,TRBJ1-2,NA,ASTLTAGNGYT
TRBV6-1,12,TRBJ1-2,NA,ASSEAAGTYGYT
TRBV10-3,12,TRBJ1-2,NA,AISVTGELEGYT
TRBV5-1,15,TRBJ2-3,TRBD1,ASSLGGGQGMTDTQY
TRBV24-1,11,TRBJ1-1,NA,ATRTGENTEAF
TRBV28,13,TRBJ2-1,TRBD2,ASSLFASGGNEQF
TRBV6-5,13,TRBJ1-4,NA,ASSDAAAVGEKLF
TRBV12-3/TRBV12-4,11,TRBJ1-5,NA,ASRVGTNQPQH
TRBV19,13,TRBJ1-6,NA,ASSARTRGNSPLH
TRBV3-1/TRBV3-2,13,TRBJ1-1,TRBD1,ASSADRYPNTEAF
TRBV5-6,11,TRBJ2-7,NA,ASSLGSRGHAY
TRBV29-1,14,TRBJ2-7,TRBD2,SVAGGASGSSYEQY
TRBV5-1,14,TRBJ2-2,TRBD1,ASSLSGQGNTGELF
TRBV13,13,TRBJ2-3,TRBD1,ASSTNGQGADTQY
TRBV7-2,14,TRBJ1-5,TRBD1,ASSFGTGVSNQPQH
TRBV15,12,TRBJ1-6,NA,ATSRDRADSPLH
TRBV3-1/TRBV3-2,10,TRBJ1-1,TRBD1,ASSQAAGGAF
TRBV30,15,TRBJ2-5,NA,AWSVTAFGEPQETQY
TRBV7-2,14,TRBJ2-6,NA,ASSSLGGSGANVLT
TRBV2,13,TRBJ2-1,TRBD2,ASRGLAGAYNEQF
TRBV28,10,TRBJ1-2,NA,ASNADRYGYT
TRBV4-1,14,TRBJ2-2,NA,ASSQTLTSPTGELF
TRBV19,12,TRBJ1-5,NA,ASREARVPQPQH
TRBV4-2,13,TRBJ2-7,NA,ASSFSGPIPGEQY
TRBV12-5,12,TRBJ1-1,NA,ASGLLSGSTEAF
TRBV2,12,TRBJ1-1,NA,ASSELRVNTEAF
TRBV5-1,12,TRBJ2-1,NA,ASSLDAGYNEQF
TRBV11-2,12,TRBJ1-6,NA,ASSLDSPNSPLH
TRBV27,11,TRBJ1-5,NA,ASSFWGEQPQH
TRBV29-1,13,TRBJ2-1,TRBD2,SVEVGLAGDNEQF
TRBV5-1,15,TRBJ1-1,NA,ASSPRSGTHQNTEAF
TRBV27,13,TRBJ1-2,TRBD1,ASRARQTGGYGYT
TRBV12-3/TRBV12-4,11,TRBJ1-2,NA,ASAHEGNYGYT
TRBV2,12,TRBJ2-2,NA,ASSGLTNTGELF
TRBV5-1,14,TRBJ2-1,TRBD1,ASSLSGTGVGNEQF
TRBV11-1,13,TRBJ2-1,TRBD2,ASSLLAGNYNEQF
TRBV18,15,TRBJ1-2,TRBD1,ASSPGTGTSPSYGYT
TRBV28,16,TRBJ2-6,TRBD1,ASSLPGQGPSGANVLT
TRBV2,12,TRBJ2-7,NA,ALRGTSPHYEQY